This T cell receptor beta chain was captured in a study of T cell changes during pregnancy in multiple sclerosis. TCRdb keeps only in-frame clones here, not all; method: immunoSEQ multiplex PCR. The sample yields under 50,000 clones, around 93% seen once. The CDR3 runs 16 residues. The sample was CD8+ T cells from peripheral blood mononuclear cells, taken in the second trimester of pregnancy. V is TRBV21-1 and J is TRBJ1-2; the D segment call TRBD1 is taken from the table without a DNA check. TRBV21-1 represents a pseudogene. This TCR came from a female donor with multiple sclerosis, enrolled in a pregnancy study. The CDR3 reads CASSVFRTGGAYGYTF. For the CDR3, the DNA is TGTGCCAGCAGTGTATTCAGGACAGGGGGAGCCTATGGCTACACCTTC.